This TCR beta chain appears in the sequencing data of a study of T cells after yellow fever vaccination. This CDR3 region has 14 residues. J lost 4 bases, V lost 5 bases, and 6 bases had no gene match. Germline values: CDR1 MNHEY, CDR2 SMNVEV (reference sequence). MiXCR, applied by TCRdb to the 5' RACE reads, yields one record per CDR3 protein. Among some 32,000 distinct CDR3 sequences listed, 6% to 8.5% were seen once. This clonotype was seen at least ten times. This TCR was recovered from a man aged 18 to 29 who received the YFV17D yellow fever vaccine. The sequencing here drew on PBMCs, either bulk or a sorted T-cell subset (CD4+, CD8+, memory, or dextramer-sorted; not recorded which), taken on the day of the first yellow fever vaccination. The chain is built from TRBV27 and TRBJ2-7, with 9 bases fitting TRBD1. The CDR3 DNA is TGTGCCAGCAGTCCTGGACAGGGGAAGTACGAGCAGTACGTC. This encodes CASSPGQGKYEQYV.